This paragraph covers one T cell receptor beta chain sequence. The target antigen is unknown. PCR was performed using 60 Vbeta and 13 Jbeta primers. Measured with immunoSEQ multiplex PCR; TCRdb has only the in-frame clones, and not every one. The sample contains hundreds of thousands of clones, roughly 80% of which appear only once. These data come from a study of cytomegalovirus exposure and HLA in healthy donors. Across the study: Out of several hundred genotyped donors, roughly 80% belonged to the Caucasian-associated ancestry cluster. Study-wide results and caveats: A later analysis, which compared TCR beta chains of equal frequency, found the HLA-associated ones more clonally expanded. Rarity marked most TCR sequences, yet some public TCRs occurred in many donors.

Per germline, CDR1 MDHEN and CDR2 SYDVKM. This CDR3 spans 12 amino acids. Trimming stripped 7 bases from V and 6 bases from J, with 13 bases between. This chain joins TRBV28 and TRBJ2-7, with a tentative D call TRBD2 (6 bases). This receptor was taken from a girl aged 5 to 17 in good health and CMV-seronegative. The specimen was PBMCs. This CDR3 reads CASISGLSEQYF. The CDR3 region has the DNA TGTGCCAGCATCTCGGGACTGTCCGAGCAGTACTTC.